Described below is a single TCR beta chain sequence and its context. As yet, its antigen is unknown. This record belongs to a study of CD8 T cells in ankylosing spondylitis. The CDR3 is 17 amino acids. Germline loops: CDR1 LGHNA, CDR2 YNFKEQ. Trimming cost V 2 bases and J 5 bases, with 20 bases left between them. MiXCR was run by TCRdb on the 5' RACE reads, yielding one entry per CDR3 protein. The sample gives about 800,000 distinct CDR3 sequences, approximately 12% of which show up once; more than 0.5% is in the top ten. General study results and limits: In ankylosing spondylitis blood, a motif of about eight highly homologous TCR beta variants appeared characteristic. Reportedly, significant enrichment of disease-linked clones occurred in matched ankylosing spondylitis synovial fluid.

The chain recombines TRBV4-2 with TRBJ2-3; D is possibly TRBD2 (6 bases). This receptor was taken from a male donor with ankylosing spondylitis. Material: blood, either unsorted or a sorted T cell fraction (not recorded which). CDR3: CASSQSVSGAGEDTQYF. For the CDR3, the DNA is TGTGCCAGCAGCCAATCCGTTAGCGGAGCCGGGGAAGATACGCAGTATTTT.